The 5 T cell receptor beta chains below were found in one sample sequenced in a study of shared clonotypes between healthy human individuals. TCRdb keeps only in-frame clones here, not all; method: immunoSEQ multiplex PCR. The sample has over a million clones, about 96% seen once. The sample consisted of naive CD4+ T cells sorted from blood. Subset specified: CD45RA+ positively selected. These receptors originate from a man aged 30 to 39 in good health.

The chain has TRBV5-5 and TRBJ2-7; 7 nucleotides match TRBD1. The germline V gene encodes CDR1 SGHKS and CDR2 YYEKEE (reference sequence). Germline trimming cut 5 bases from V and 5 bases from J; bases unmatched to any gene: 7. The CDR3 totals 13 residues. The CDR3 DNA reads as TGTGCCAGCAGATCGACAGGGATTGACGAGCAGTACTTC. Its translation: CASRSTGIDEQYF.

CDR3 in amino acids: CASSPFPPGTNTEAFF. The CDR3 coding sequence is TGCGCCAGCAGCCCCTTTCCCCCGGGCACGAACACTGAAGCTTTCTTT. The rearrangement uses TRBV5-1 and TRBJ1-1; no clear D. The CDR3 extends over 16 amino acids. CDR1 is SGHRS, CDR2 YFSETQ, per germline. V lost 4 bases to trimming and J lost 1 base, with 17 bases between them.

V usage is TRBV27 and J usage is TRBJ2-5; D unresolved. V dropped 5 bases and J dropped 4 bases, with 8 bases sitting between them. The CDR3 runs to 12 residues. Per the germline V gene, CDR1 is MNHEY and CDR2 is SMNVEV (reference sequence). Written as DNA, the CDR3 is TGTGCCAGCAGTGGTCTAGGAGAGACCCAGTACTTC. It codes for CASSGLGETQYF.

This clone appeared a few times. The rearrangement uses TRBV5-1 and TRBJ2-7; D may be TRBD1 (6 bases). CDR3 length equals 15 residues. Germline V gene sequence: CDR1 SGHRS, CDR2 YFSETQ. V was shortened by 4 bases and J by 0 bases, with 14 bases between the two germline ends. CDR3 in DNA: TGCGCCAGCAGCCGGACAGATCCAACCTCCTACGAGCAGTACTTC. Protein product: CASSRTDPTSYEQYF.

V is TRBV5-6 and J is TRBJ2-7; D gene unclear. The ends were cut back, 0 bases at V and 3 bases at J, with 10 bases in the middle. The germline CDR1 and CDR2 sequences are SGHDT and YYEEEE. CDR3 size: 14 residues. CDR3 sequence reads: CASSLVSSHYEQYF. CDR3 sequence (DNA): TGTGCCAGCAGCTTGGTATCCTCTCACTACGAGCAGTACTTC.